This T cell receptor (beta chain) appears in the sequencing data of a study of T-cell reconstitution after alpha-beta-depleted transplantation in children. This clonotype was picked up many times. Unique molecular identifiers were incorporated during preparation of the TCRbeta library. MiXCR was run by TCRdb on the PCR reads, yielding one entry per CDR3 protein. The data show over 200,000 distinct CDR3 sequences, approximately 9% seen once. The V and J ends lost 0 bases and 2 bases respectively, with 11 bases between them. Germline values: CDR1 SGHDT, CDR2 YYEEEE. This CDR3 spans 15 amino acids. Sequencing was performed on PBMCs from the stem cell graft donor, taken from the stem cell graft. The chain combines TRBV5-6 with TRBJ2-5; D unresolved. The source is a human donor who donated a stem cell graft to a child with acute lymphoblastic leukemia. For the CDR3, the DNA is TGTGCCAGCAGCTTGGCTGGCGTCGGTCAAGAGACCCAGTACTTC. This translates into CASSLAGVGQETQYF.